Shown below are 14 T cell receptor beta chains from a single sample sequenced in a study of blood T cell repertoires in COVID-19. The data were produced by immunoSEQ multiplex PCR, yet TCRdb's version contains in-frame clones alone and is incomplete. The sample lists tens of thousands of clones; just over 90% were seen once. Sample: peripheral blood. These receptors came from a man between 40 and 49 years old with acute or convalescent COVID-19.

The V gene is TRBV19, the J gene TRBJ1-1; 8 nucleotides align to TRBD1. Germline V gene lookup returns CDR1 LNHDA and CDR2 SQIVND (reference sequence). Germline trimming cut 2 bases from V and 4 bases from J; bases unmatched to any gene: 3. The CDR3 has 14 residues. The CDR3 here is CASSITGGGTEAFF. The CDR3 DNA sequence: TGTGCCAGTAGTATAACAGGGGGTGGCACTGAAGCTTTCTTT.

The rearrangement joins TRBV7-3 to TRBJ2-7; maybe TRBD2 (6 bases). The CDR3 length is 13 residues. CDR1 and CDR2 from the germline V gene are SGHTA and FQGTGA. Trimming took off 2 bases at V and 7 bases at J, with 12 bases between the two ends. CDR3 DNA sequence: TGTGCCAGCAGCTTAGCGGGGCACTCTGAGCAGTACTTC. Translating it yields CASSLAGHSEQYF. Supplemented by reference TRBV7-3 and TRBJ2-7, the full variable domain reads GAGVSQTPSNKVTEKGKYVELRCDPISGHTALYWYRQSLGQGPEFLIYFQGTGAADDSGLPNDRFFAVRPEGSVSTLKIQRTERGDSAVYLCASSLAGHSEQYFGPGTRLTVT.

In its sample, this clone ranks as medium-sized (0.01 to 0.1%). The gene calls are TRBV4-2 and TRBJ2-1, with D perhaps matching TRBD2 (5 bases). The CDR3 sequence is 17 residues long. V was pared by 0 bases and J by 2 bases, with 14 bases between. From germline, CDR1 is LGHNA and CDR2 YNFKEQ. The CDR3 DNA sequence: TGTGCCAGCAGCCAAGACTTTGGGAGCGGTACCTACAATGAGCAGTTCTTC. It specifies CASSQDFGSGTYNEQFF.

This clone was seen a single time. This rearrangement joins TRBV5-1 to TRBJ2-7; TRBD1 agrees at 8 bases. The CDR3 is made up of 17 amino acids. Germline V gives CDR1 SGHRS, CDR2 YFSETQ. V gave up 0 bases and J gave up 5 bases; unmatched junction bases: 13. CDR3 protein: CASSLDNRGWQDDEQYF. The CDR3 coding sequence is TGCGCCAGCAGCTTGGACAACAGGGGGTGGCAGGATGACGAGCAGTACTTC.

The V call is TRBV7-6, the J call TRBJ1-1, with D perhaps matching TRBD1 (5 bases). Trimming removed 3 bases at V and 4 bases at J, with 9 bases between. Germline CDR1 and CDR2: SGHVS and FNYEAQ. This CDR3 has 13 residues. In DNA, the CDR3 is TGTGCCAGCAGCTTTTCAGGGTCCACTGAAGCTTTCTTT. Translation: CASSFSGSTEAFF.

The V gene is TRBV15, the J gene TRBJ1-4, with 7 nucleotides matching TRBD1. Germline V gene data show CDR1 as LNHNV and CDR2 as YYDKDF (reference sequence). This CDR3 has 15 amino acids. After removal of 5 bases from V and 7 bases from J, the junction contained 10 bases not matched to a gene. The CDR3 sequence: CATSGTDRNSEKLFF. CDR3 DNA sequence: TGTGCCACCAGCGGAACGGACAGGAACTCTGAAAAACTGTTTTTT.

The chain has TRBV12-3 or TRBV12-4 and TRBJ2-1; D unresolved. The CDR3 loop spans 13 amino acids. Trimming shortened V by 1 base and J by 4 bases, and 5 bases separated the two germline ends. The DNA of the CDR3 is TGTGCCAGCAGTTTAGGGGCATACAATGAGCAGTTCTTC. It is translated as CASSLGAYNEQFF.

This chain connects TRBV6-4 to TRBJ2-1; D might be TRBD2 (6 bases). The CDR3 extends over 13 amino acids. Germline V gene lookup returns CDR1 MRHNA and CDR2 SNTAGT. V lost 8 bases, J lost 9 bases, and 17 bases lay in between. The CDR3 loop is CASSEGSRLEQFF. The CDR3 nucleotides read TGTGCCAGCTCGGAGGGAAGTAGGCTTGAGCAGTTCTTC.

This sequence joins TRBV6-6 and TRBJ2-5; D may be TRBD1 (8 bases). Trimming stripped 6 bases from V and 5 bases from J, with 22 bases between. The germline gives CDR1 MNHNY, CDR2 SVGAGI (reference sequence). The CDR3 spans 16 residues. CDR3 in amino acids: CASSPGGTGPWETQYF. For the CDR3, the DNA is TGTGCCAGCAGCCCCGGGGGGACAGGTCCGTGGGAGACCCAGTACTTC.

The V gene is TRBV12-5, the J gene TRBJ1-1; the D gene is possibly TRBD1 (6 bases). The CDR3 has 13 residues. The germline gives CDR1 LGHNT, CDR2 FRNRAP. Between the trimmed V and J ends, which lost 6 bases and 2 bases, there was a span of 10 bases. The CDR3 DNA sequence: TGTGCTAGTGGCAGGGACACAAACACTGAAGCTTTCTTT. Translated: CASGRDTNTEAFF.

The rearrangement uses TRBV10-3 and TRBJ2-7; 9 positions match TRBD2. J lost 4 bases, V lost 5 bases, and 3 bases had no gene match. The CDR3 has 13 residues. Germline CDR1 ENHRY, CDR2 SYGVKD. The CDR3 protein is CAISSGRTYEQYF. The CDR3 bases are TGTGCCATCAGTAGCGGGAGGACGTACGAGCAGTACTTC.

The chain combines TRBV5-1 with TRBJ2-1; D gene unclear. This CDR3 has 15 residues. Germline-derived CDR1 and CDR2 are SGHRS and YFSETQ. V dropped 0 bases and J dropped 3 bases, with 10 bases sitting between them. In DNA form, the CDR3 reads TGCGCCAGCAGCTTGGGGCTAGAGCTCTACAATGAGCAGTTCTTC. Protein product: CASSLGLELYNEQFF.

CDR3 in amino acids: CASSYSIAGNTIYF. DNA of the CDR3: TGTGCCAGCAGTTACTCAATAGCTGGAAACACCATATATTTT. V is TRBV6-5 and J is TRBJ1-3; no reliable D call. V was cut by 0 bases and J by 2 bases, with 5 bases left in between. CDR3 length: 14 amino acids. In germline, CDR1 is MNHEY, CDR2 SVGAGI.

The chain has TRBV10-1 and TRBJ2-3; tentatively, D is TRBD2 (5 bases). There are 15 residues in the CDR3. Germline V CDR1 and CDR2: WNHNN, SYGVQD (reference sequence). Between the trimmed V and J ends, which lost 3 bases and 4 bases, there was a span of 14 bases. CDR3 DNA: TGCGCCAGCAGTGACCCCAGGCGGGCGCCAGATACGCAGTATTTT. It translates to CASSDPRRAPDTQYF.